The 27 T cell receptor beta chains below were found in one sample sequenced in a study of CD8 T cells in Susac syndrome. Random hexamers served to reverse transcribe roughly 0.45 to 1 ug RNA. TCRdb processed the immunoSEQ multiplex PCR reads anew with MiXCR; each CDR3 protein has one entry. The sample yields about 22,000 distinct CDR3 sequences, roughly 93% seen once. Source material: CD8+ T cells from PBMCs. The source of these receptors is a human donor in good health.

The CDR3 DNA reads as TGTGCCAGCAGCGTAGGAGGCGGTGGGAAGCCCCAGCATTTT. Translation: CASSVGGGGKPQHF. This chain links TRBV9 with TRBJ1-5; D unclear. V lost 0 bases, J lost 8 bases, and 12 bases lay in between. CDR3 size: 14 residues. Germline assignment: CDR1 SGDLS and CDR2 YYNGEE.

The chain has TRBV10-1 and TRBJ2-1, with 8 bases lining up with TRBD1. CDR3 length equals 14 residues. CDR1 is WNHNN and CDR2 is SYGVQD in the germline V gene (reference sequence). J gave up 4 bases and V 4 bases, and 3 bases lay outside the gene matches. The CDR3 region is CASSAGQEYNEQFF. DNA of the CDR3: TGCGCCAGCAGTGCGGGACAGGAGTACAATGAGCAGTTCTTC.

The CDR3 region has the DNA TGTGCCAGCAGCTTAGCAGACAGGGAGAACACCTTC. It yields the protein CASSLADRENTF. The rearrangement links TRBV7-9 to TRBJ1-2; TRBD1 matches 7 bases. Germline trimming cut 0 bases from V and 12 bases from J; bases unmatched to any gene: 4. The CDR3 has 12 amino acids. Germline V lookup: CDR1 SEHNR, CDR2 FQNEAQ (reference sequence).

The count of this clonotype is one. The chain combines TRBV7-9 with TRBJ2-5; TRBD1 matches 10 bases. The CDR3 covers 17 residues. Germline values: CDR1 SEHNR, CDR2 FQNEAQ (reference sequence). V was clipped by 6 bases and J by 5 bases; unmatched bases: 15. The CDR3 DNA reads as TGTGCCAGCAGTTCGCCGGGACAGGGGCGGTGGATGGAGACCCAGTACTTC. Amino acids: CASSSPGQGRWMETQYF.

The chain is built from TRBV5-4 and TRBJ2-3, with D unresolved. Germline CDR1 SGHNT, CDR2 YYREEE (reference sequence). Trimming took off 1 base at V and 5 bases at J, with 14 bases between the two ends. The CDR3 consists of 15 residues. This CDR3 reads CASSLFLAGEDTQYF. For the CDR3, the DNA is TGTGCCAGCAGCTTGTTCTTAGCCGGTGAAGATACGCAGTATTTT.

The genes are TRBV7-2 and TRBJ1-2; D call uncertain. The CDR3 totals 14 residues. From germline, CDR1 is SGHTA and CDR2 FQGNSA. Deletions cut 4 bases from V and 6 bases from J, with 15 bases between. CDR3 amino acids: CASSSDGPFNGYTF. The CDR3 DNA sequence: TGTGCCAGCAGCTCCGATGGACCGTTTAATGGCTACACCTTC.

The rearrangement links TRBV27 to TRBJ1-2; D remains unclear. V was cut by 5 bases and J by 4 bases, with 14 bases left in between. This CDR3 spans 14 amino acids. The V gene's germline CDR1 is MNHEY and CDR2 SMNVEV (reference sequence). CDR3 in amino acids: CASSPSAAAYGYTF. In DNA, the CDR3 is TGTGCCAGCAGTCCCTCGGCAGCGGCCTATGGCTACACCTTC.

V and J are TRBV4-3 and TRBJ2-7; D remains ambiguous. Trimming removed 0 bases at V and 2 bases at J, with 11 bases between. Looked up from germline, CDR1 is LGHNA and CDR2 is YSLEER. The CDR3 contains 15 residues. The CDR3 sequence: CASSQDPQVTYEQYF. The CDR3 DNA is TGCGCCAGCAGCCAAGATCCACAAGTCACCTACGAGCAGTACTTC.

The rearrangement joins TRBV3-1 to TRBJ2-5; TRBD2 matches 13 bases. CDR1 LGHDT and CDR2 YNNKEL come from the germline V gene (reference sequence). The ends lost 5 bases at V and 4 bases at J; junction bases unmatched: 7. This CDR3 is 16 amino acids long. The CDR3 here is CASSTRTSGGGETQYF. The CDR3 nucleotides read TGTGCCAGCAGCACTCGGACTAGCGGGGGAGGAGAGACCCAGTACTTC.

The chain links TRBV10-2 to TRBJ2-1; D is possibly TRBD2 (7 bases). The germline V and J ends were trimmed by 9 bases and 7 bases, with 13 bases remaining between them. Germline CDR1 WSHSY, CDR2 SAAADI. CDR3 length: 12 residues. The CDR3 is CASGEGVNEQFF. For the CDR3, the DNA is TGCGCCAGTGGGGAGGGGGTGAATGAGCAGTTCTTC.

The chain links TRBV20-1 to TRBJ2-7, with TRBD1 as a possible D gene (5 bases). Deletions cut 5 bases from V and 9 bases from J, with 20 bases between. CDR3 length equals 13 residues. CDR1 is DFQATT and CDR2 is SNEGSKA in the germline V gene (reference sequence). The CDR3 DNA is TGCAGTGCTCCTCCCGATCGTGGGGCACGGCAGTACTTC. This translates into CSAPPDRGARQYF.

The J gene is TRBJ2-7, the V gene TRBV7-2, with 7 bases matching TRBD2. The CDR3 runs 13 residues. Germline V gene data show CDR1 as SGHTA and CDR2 as FQGNSA. The V segment lost 4 bases and the J segment 4 bases; nucleotides outside the gene matches: 4. CDR3 sequence (DNA): TGTGCCAGCAGCTGGGAGGGGCCGTACGAGCAGTACTTC. Its translation: CASSWEGPYEQYF.

The rearrangement uses TRBV3-1 and TRBJ2-1; 12 positions agree with TRBD2. The CDR3 runs 16 residues. Germline CDR1 LGHDT, CDR2 YNNKEL (reference sequence). The ends lost 3 bases at V and 10 bases at J; junction bases unmatched: 10. The CDR3 sequence is CASSHGMGLAGEEQFF. CDR3 nucleotides: TGTGCCAGCAGCCATGGTATGGGACTAGCGGGCGAAGAGCAGTTCTTC.

The rearrangement uses TRBV2 and TRBJ1-5; D is unresolved. Looked up from germline, CDR1 is SNHLY and CDR2 is FYNNEI. The CDR3 is 14 residues long. V dropped 4 bases and J dropped 3 bases, with 10 bases sitting between them. CDR3 coding DNA: TGTGCCAGCAGTGTTTCTGGGAACAATCAGCCCCAGCATTTT. Translated: CASSVSGNNQPQHF.

This chain uses TRBV5-1 with TRBJ2-2; no clear D. V shed 8 bases and J shed 0 bases, with 14 bases lying between them. CDR3 length: 15 amino acids. Germline V CDR1 and CDR2: SGHRS, YFSETQ. The CDR3, as DNA: TGCGCCAGTCTCGACAAGTCCCCGAACACCGGGGAGCTGTTTTTT. Its translation: CASLDKSPNTGELFF.

This rearrangement joins TRBV7-2 to TRBJ2-3; D is uncertain. V was pared by 2 bases and J by 2 bases, with 14 bases between. Looked up from germline, CDR1 is SGHTA and CDR2 is FQGNSA. The CDR3 loop spans 16 amino acids. DNA of the CDR3: TGTGCCAGCAGCTTAACACGCATTCTCAACACAGATACGCAGTATTTT. It specifies CASSLTRILNTDTQYF.

The CDR3 reads CASGRDRGPNTEAFF. CDR3 coding DNA: TGCGCCAGCGGCCGGGACAGGGGCCCGAACACTGAAGCTTTCTTT. The V gene is TRBV10-1, the J gene TRBJ1-1, with 10 bases aligning to TRBD1. Germline assignment: CDR1 WNHNN and CDR2 SYGVQD (reference sequence). CDR3 length equals 15 residues. V lost 8 bases, J lost 1 base, and 7 bases stayed unmatched.

V and J are TRBV10-3 and TRBJ1-4, with no clear D. The CDR3 sequence is 14 residues long. Germline CDR1 is ENHRY and CDR2 is SYGVKD. Trimming took off 3 bases at V and 7 bases at J, with 12 bases between the two ends. The CDR3 is CAISETSAGEKLFF. The CDR3 DNA reads as TGTGCCATCAGTGAAACATCTGCGGGTGAAAAACTGTTTTTT.

The J gene is TRBJ1-6, the V gene TRBV19; 8 positions agree with TRBD1. Germline loops: CDR1 LNHDA, CDR2 SQIVND (reference sequence). CDR3 size: 14 residues. V was pared by 9 bases and J by 7 bases, with 8 bases of the junction left unmatched. The CDR3 protein is CASRPDRVNSPLHF. The DNA of the CDR3 is TGTGCCAGCCGTCCGGACAGGGTGAATTCACCCCTCCACTTT.

The chain has TRBV4-3 and TRBJ2-3; tentatively, D is TRBD1 or TRBD2 (5 bases each). The CDR3 is 16 residues long. V lost 1 base and J 2 bases, leaving 13 bases between the germline ends. Germline lookup yields CDR1 LGHNA and CDR2 YSLEER. The DNA of the CDR3 is TGCGCCAGCAGCCAAGCCCCGTCGGGGCTCACAGATACGCAGTATTTT. The encoded protein is CASSQAPSGLTDTQYF.

This clonotype occurred once. The chain is built from TRBV13 and TRBJ1-6, with D hard to call. Germline lookup yields CDR1 PRHDT and CDR2 FYEKMQ (reference sequence). V gave up 7 bases and J gave up 0 bases, with 13 bases separating them. The CDR3 runs 16 residues. The CDR3 DNA reads as TGTGCCAGCACCAATTCGGAGAGCTCCTATAATTCACCCCTCCACTTT. It translates to CASTNSESSYNSPLHF.

The rearrangement joins TRBV13 to TRBJ1-1; 9 positions agree with TRBD1. The junction had 7 bases not matched to a gene; V was cut back by 1 base and J by 10 bases. This CDR3 has 14 amino acids. Germline loops: CDR1 PRHDT, CDR2 FYEKMQ (reference sequence). The CDR3 DNA follows: TGTGCCAGCAGCTTAGAGGGACAGGGTTCTTCAGCTTTCTTT. Translation gives CASSLEGQGSSAFF.

CDR3 residues: CASSHGTNNEQFF. The CDR3 coding sequence is TGCGCCAGCAGCCACGGGACTAACAATGAGCAGTTCTTC. The J gene is TRBJ2-1, the V gene TRBV5-1; 7 bases align to TRBD2. The CDR3 length is 13 residues. The J segment lost 5 bases and the V segment lost 4 bases, leaving 3 bases of the junction unmatched. Germline loops: CDR1 SGHRS, CDR2 YFSETQ.

The V and J genes are TRBV5-1 and TRBJ2-1, with 10 bases matching TRBD2. V lost 2 bases to trimming and J lost 0 bases; unmatched junction nucleotides: 5. Germline CDR1 and CDR2: SGHRS and YFSETQ. This CDR3 region has 17 residues. CDR3 loop: CASSLTSGAGSYNEQFF. The CDR3 DNA follows: TGCGCCAGCAGCTTAACTAGCGGGGCTGGCTCCTACAATGAGCAGTTCTTC.

Remarks on this clonotype: One end of the junction is discordant with germline, which a read error may explain. The chain uses TRBV11-2 and TRBJ1-5, with D maybe TRBD1 (6 bases). This CDR3 is built from 15 residues. The germline V gene encodes CDR1 SGHAT and CDR2 FQNNGV. The CDR3 nucleotides are TGTGCCAGCAGCCCCCCCGGGACAATCGATCAGCCCCAGCATTTC. As protein: CASSPPGTIDQPQHF.

This rearrangement joins TRBV19 to TRBJ2-7; 9 bases are shared with TRBD1. The CDR3 is 15 residues long. Germline V gene sequence: CDR1 LNHDA, CDR2 SQIVND (reference sequence). J gave up 4 bases and V 5 bases, and 9 bases lay outside the gene matches. The CDR3 spells CASSAGTGTLYEQYF. The CDR3 DNA reads as TGTGCCAGTAGTGCCGGGACAGGGACTTTGTACGAGCAGTACTTC. Full variable domain (rest looked up from reference TRBV19 and TRBJ2-7): DGGITQSPKYLFRKEGQNVTLSCEQNLNHDAMYWYRQDPGQGLRLIYYSQIVNDFQKGDIAEGYSVSREKKESFPLTVTSAQKNPTAFYLCASSAGTGTLYEQYFGPGTRLTVT.

This clonotype was counted a single time. The chain carries TRBV7-2 and TRBJ2-7, with D tentatively TRBD2 (6 bases). The CDR3 length is 13 residues. CDR1 is SGHTA and CDR2 is FQGNSA in the germline V gene. Trimming took 3 bases from V and 7 from J, leaving 13 bases between them. The CDR3: CASSFGLSSEQYF. The CDR3 DNA sequence: TGTGCCAGCAGCTTCGGACTATCTAGTGAGCAGTACTTC.